This T cell receptor beta chain was sequenced for a study of CD8 T cells in Susac syndrome. RNA amounts of roughly 0.45 to 1 ug underwent reverse transcription with random hexamers. TCRdb re-analysed the immunoSEQ multiplex PCR reads in MiXCR, keeping a single row per CDR3 protein. In the table there are around 120,000 distinct CDR3 sequences, just under 95% of which are singletons. Trimming took 6 bases from V and 10 from J, leaving 10 bases between them. The CDR3 spans 12 residues. The sample comprised CD4+ T cells from PBMCs. The sequence was obtained from a human donor with multiple sclerosis. The V and J genes are TRBV12-3 or TRBV12-4 and TRBJ1-6; no reliable D call. CDR3 amino acids: CASSPTASPLHF. CDR3 in DNA: TGTGCCAGCAGCCCAACAGCGTCACCCCTCCACTTT.